This T cell receptor (beta chain) is from a study of T cell repertoires in cytomegalovirus infection. Concerning this clonotype: As yet, its antigen is unknown. A single base separates this from a much larger clone, so it may be a read error.

The length of the CDR3 is 13 residues. Germline lookup yields CDR1 SGHVS and CDR2 FNYEAQ. Using its own MiXCR run on the reads, TCRdb lists one record per CDR3 protein. The sample carries 650,000 to 900,000 distinct CDR3 sequences, 30% to 35% recorded once. This chain connects TRBV7-6 to TRBJ1-1; D may be TRBD1 (5 bases). Sequencing was performed on cultured CD8+ T cells from PBMCs, taken from culture after CMV antigen stimulation. This TCR was recovered from a human donor in good health (CMV status not recorded). Some clones in this sample may be carry-over from other donors' samples. This chain's CDR3 is CASSLAYGAAAFF. CDR3 sequence (DNA): TGTGCTAGCAGCTTAGCCTACGGGGCTGCAGCTTTCTTT.